The 31 T cell receptor beta chains in this list originate from one sample, sequenced in a study of identical twins. TCRdb ran MiXCR on the 5' RACE reads and lists one entry per CDR3 protein. Of about 520,000 distinct CDR3 sequences listed, roughly a fifth are singletons. Separately, the same data were catalogued under a study of T cells expressing NK-cell markers.

Sequencing was done on a sample of CD4+ T cells sorted from blood. The receptors derive from a woman younger than 30 in good health.

V is TRBV5-6 and J is TRBJ2-7, with TRBD1 identical over 12 bases. Germline V gene data show CDR1 as SGHDT and CDR2 as YYEEEE. Losses at the gene ends were 6 bases for V and 5 bases for J; bases not matched to a gene: 9. This CDR3 is 15 amino acids long. The CDR3 coding sequence is TGTGCCAGCACCCGGGGGACAGGGGGCCCAAACGAGCAGTACTTC. Protein: CASTRGTGGPNEQYF.

There are a few counts of this clonotype. The V and J genes are TRBV20-1 and TRBJ2-3; TRBD2 matches 12 bases. CDR1 is DFQATT, CDR2 SNEGSKA, per germline (reference sequence). The CDR3 contains 15 residues. V gave up 8 bases and J gave up 3 bases; unmatched junction bases: 9. The CDR3 loop reads CSPRSGTSGTDTQYF. Written as DNA, the CDR3 is TGCAGTCCACGGTCAGGGACTAGCGGGACAGATACGCAGTATTTT.

The rearrangement uses TRBV11-2 and TRBJ2-7; possibly TRBD2 for D (5 bases). The V end lost 5 bases, the J end lost 5 bases, and 16 bases lay between the germline ends. Germline V gene sequence: CDR1 SGHAT, CDR2 FQNNGV. The CDR3 length is 14 residues. CDR3 sequence reads: CASSRMRASHEQYF. The CDR3 region has the DNA TGTGCCAGCAGCCGGATGAGGGCTTCCCACGAGCAGTACTTC.

The V call is TRBV20-1, the J call TRBJ1-6, with TRBD1 matching 10 bases. The CDR3 is made up of 14 amino acids. Germline CDR1 reads DFQATT; CDR2 reads SNEGSKA (reference sequence). Unmatched junction bases numbered 4, after V lost 4 bases and J lost 7 bases. The chain's CDR3 is CSAMAGQGNSPLHF. In nucleotides, the CDR3 is TGCAGTGCTATGGCGGGACAGGGGAATTCACCCCTCCACTTT.

The chain joins TRBV7-2 to TRBJ1-1; no definite D call. Trimming shortened V by 2 bases and J by 8 bases, and 9 bases separated the two germline ends. The germline V gene encodes CDR1 SGHTA and CDR2 FQGNSA. This CDR3 has 12 amino acids. CDR3 sequence: CASSLQYTEAFF. The CDR3 nucleotides read TGTGCCAGCAGCTTACAGTATACAGAAGCTTTCTTT.

The chain recombines TRBV3-1 with TRBJ2-3, with 8 nucleotides matching TRBD1. Germline CDR1 LGHDT, CDR2 YNNKEL (reference sequence). This CDR3 region has 14 residues. The junction had 3 bases not matched to a gene; V was cut back by 4 bases and J by 3 bases. The CDR3 DNA follows: TGTGCCAGCAGCCGACAGGGGTTGACAGATACGCAGTATTTT. Amino acid sequence: CASSRQGLTDTQYF.

V and J are TRBV3-1 and TRBJ2-5; D is perhaps TRBD2 (6 bases). The length of the CDR3 is 14 residues. V gave up 4 bases and J gave up 3 bases, with 12 bases separating them. The germline V gene encodes CDR1 LGHDT and CDR2 YNNKEL (reference sequence). CDR3 in amino acids: CASSRRASEETQYF. The CDR3 DNA reads as TGTGCCAGCAGCCGAAGAGCTAGCGAAGAGACCCAGTACTTC.

This clonotype was recorded at least ten times. The chain carries TRBV4-3 and TRBJ2-2; D gene ambiguous. This CDR3 contains 14 residues. Germline assignment: CDR1 LGHNA and CDR2 YSLEER. Between the trimmed V and J ends, which lost 4 bases and 1 base, there was a span of 7 bases. CDR3 sequence reads: CASSLDLNTGELFF. For the CDR3, the DNA is TGCGCCAGCAGCCTGGACCTGAACACCGGGGAGCTGTTTTTT.

The rearrangement uses TRBV20-1 and TRBJ2-2; D is uncertain. The V end lost 3 bases, the J end lost 0 bases, and 14 bases lay between the germline ends. The germline gives CDR1 DFQATT, CDR2 SNEGSKA (reference sequence). The length of the CDR3 is 16 residues. CDR3 residues: CSARSRLLANTGELFF. In DNA, the CDR3 is TGCAGTGCTAGGTCCCGGCTCCTCGCGAACACCGGGGAGCTGTTTTTT.

This clonotype was found a few times. The chain employs TRBV20-1 and TRBJ1-6, with no clear D. CDR1 is DFQATT and CDR2 is SNEGSKA in the germline V gene (reference sequence). Deletions cut 3 bases from V and 3 bases from J, with 15 bases between. The CDR3 is 16 amino acids. This CDR3 reads CSASALSRSYNSPLHF. The CDR3 coding sequence is TGCAGTGCTAGCGCCCTCTCCAGGAGCTATAATTCACCCCTCCACTTT.

In its sample, this clonotype was seen a few times. The rearrangement uses TRBV20-1 and TRBJ2-1, with TRBD2 identical over 8 bases. This CDR3 contains 14 residues. From germline, CDR1 is DFQATT and CDR2 SNEGSKA (reference sequence). Germline trimming cut 2 bases from V and 8 bases from J; bases unmatched to any gene: 8. The CDR3 sequence: CSARPGLAGDEQFF. CDR3 sequence (DNA): TGCAGTGCTAGACCCGGACTAGCTGGCGATGAGCAGTTCTTC.

A few counts support this clonotype. The J gene is TRBJ2-5, the V gene TRBV7-9; 11 nucleotides align to TRBD2. The CDR3 consists of 16 residues. V lost 3 bases and J lost 1; bases outside the gene matches: 4. From germline, CDR1 is SEHNR and CDR2 FQNEAQ (reference sequence). The CDR3 DNA follows: TGTGCCAGCAGCTTTCAGGGACTAGCGGTCCAAGAGACCCAGTACTTC. It translates to CASSFQGLAVQETQYF. Full variable domain (rest looked up from reference TRBV7-9 and TRBJ2-5): DTGVSQNPRHKITKRGQNVTFRCDPISEHNRLYWYRQTLGQGPEFLTYFQNEAQLEKSRLLSDRFSAERPKGSFSTLEIQRTEQGDSAMYLCASSFQGLAVQETQYFGPGTRLLVL.

This clonotype was counted a few times. The gene calls are TRBV7-9 and TRBJ2-2, with 14 bases that match TRBD2. Germline lookup yields CDR1 SEHNR and CDR2 FQNEAQ (reference sequence). V was clipped by 5 bases and J by 4 bases; unmatched bases: 3. The CDR3 is made up of 16 amino acids. CDR3 coding DNA: TGTGCCAGCAGCCGAGGGACTAGCGGGAGCACCGGGGAGCTGTTTTTT. Its protein is CASSRGTSGSTGELFF.

This clonotype was observed a handful of times. Written as DNA, the CDR3 is TGTGCCAGCAAGGTTGGGGGGCTTCCCTTCTACGAGCAGTACTTC. Its protein is CASKVGGLPFYEQYF. The chain combines TRBV27 with TRBJ2-7; D possibly uses TRBD1 or TRBD2 (6 bases each). Trimming pared 7 bases from V and 3 bases from J, leaving 19 bases between. The germline V gene has CDR1 MNHEY and CDR2 SMNVEV (reference sequence). CDR3 length equals 15 residues.

The rearrangement joins TRBV20-1 to TRBJ2-5, with 9 bases aligning to TRBD2. Looked up from germline, CDR1 is DFQATT and CDR2 is SNEGSKA (reference sequence). V shed 3 bases, J shed 5 bases, and the junction held 16 bases outside the gene matches. The CDR3 runs to 17 residues. The CDR3 sequence: CSASAYQREVEWETQYF. In DNA, the CDR3 is TGCAGTGCTAGTGCGTACCAGCGGGAGGTAGAGTGGGAGACCCAGTACTTC.

This clonotype was counted only a few times. The chain has TRBV20-1 and TRBJ1-1; D is perhaps TRBD1 (6 bases). The CDR3 is 13 amino acids. V was trimmed by 2 bases and J by 3 bases, leaving 10 bases between them. Germline CDR1 and CDR2: DFQATT and SNEGSKA (reference sequence). The CDR3 loop reads CSARLGTYTEAFF. In nucleotides, the CDR3 is TGCAGTGCTAGACTGGGGACATACACTGAAGCTTTCTTT.

CDR3 loop: CASSPLLEGLGEQYF. DNA of the CDR3: TGTGCCAGCAGTCCTCTCCTAGAAGGGCTAGGCGAGCAGTACTTC. This chain joins TRBV27 and TRBJ2-7, with D uncertain. The length of the CDR3 is 15 residues. Germline assignment: CDR1 MNHEY and CDR2 SMNVEV (reference sequence). Trimming stripped 5 bases from V and 6 bases from J, with 20 bases between.

The sample holds a few counts of this clonotype. The genes are TRBV6-1 and TRBJ2-7; D unresolved. V lost 5 bases, J lost 5 bases, and 13 bases lay in between. This CDR3 is 13 amino acids long. Germline assignment: CDR1 MNHNS and CDR2 SASEGT. The CDR3 nucleotides are TGTGCCAGCAGTCATAAGAAGGGCGACGAGCAGTACTTC. This gives the protein CASSHKKGDEQYF.

There are a few counts of this clonotype. CDR3 bases: TGTGCCAGCAGCGTAAGCGGGGGGCCTTGGGAGACCCAGTACTTC. Translation: CASSVSGGPWETQYF. V is TRBV9 and J is TRBJ2-5; 9 bases line up with TRBD2. The length of the CDR3 is 15 residues. With V trimmed by 1 base and J by 5 bases, 6 bases remained unmatched. Germline CDR1 is SGDLS and CDR2 is YYNGEE.

Details on this clonotype: A much larger clone is a single base away; this may be a read error. The chain employs TRBV12-3 or TRBV12-4 and TRBJ1-5; 7 nucleotides agree with TRBD1. The CDR3 runs to 13 residues. The V segment lost 7 bases and the J segment 5 bases; nucleotides outside the gene matches: 5. CDR3 nucleotides: TGTGCCAGCAATAGGACAGGAGATCAGCCCCAGCATTTT. The encoded protein is CASNRTGDQPQHF.

At least ten counts were recorded for this clonotype. The rearrangement joins TRBV20-1 to TRBJ2-1; a possible D gene is TRBD2 (6 bases). V was shortened by 5 bases and J by 5 bases, with 13 bases between the two germline ends. CDR1 DFQATT and CDR2 SNEGSKA come from the germline V gene (reference sequence). The CDR3 sequence is 13 residues long. In DNA form, the CDR3 reads TGCAGTGCTTTGGGGGGAGGCGACAATGAGCAGTTCTTC. It is translated as CSALGGGDNEQFF.

This clonotype turned up a few times. The chain combines TRBV6-1 with TRBJ2-7, with 7 positions matching TRBD2. From germline, CDR1 is MNHNS and CDR2 SASEGT. The V and J ends lost 9 bases and 2 bases, in that order; junction bases with no gene match: 7. The CDR3 loop spans 13 amino acids. The CDR3 reads CASRLADTYEQYF. For the CDR3, the DNA is TGTGCCAGTAGGCTAGCGGACACCTACGAGCAGTACTTC.

This clonotype came up a few times. The chain is built from TRBV24-1 and TRBJ2-3; D ambiguous. Trimming removed 3 bases from V and 3 bases from J, with 12 bases in between. There are 15 residues in the CDR3. The V gene's germline CDR1 is KGHDR and CDR2 SFDVKD. DNA of the CDR3: TGTGCCACCAGTGATCCGTCTTCGGGTACAGATACGCAGTATTTT. It codes for CATSDPSSGTDTQYF.

This clonotype has a handful of counts. The chain links TRBV5-1 to TRBJ2-3; a possible D gene is TRBD2 (6 bases). Trimming took 4 bases from V and 6 from J, leaving 18 bases between them. CDR1 is SGHRS and CDR2 is YFSETQ in the germline V gene. The CDR3 runs 15 residues. The CDR3 spells CASSRDKVAGDTQYF. In DNA, the CDR3 is TGCGCCAGCAGCCGAGACAAGGTTGCGGGGGATACGCAGTATTTT.

The sample holds a few counts of this clonotype. The rearrangement joins TRBV11-3 to TRBJ2-7; perhaps TRBD2 as D (6 bases). The germline V gene has CDR1 SGHNT and CDR2 YENEEA. The CDR3 extends over 12 amino acids. The V end was cut by 5 bases, the J end by 4 bases, with 9 bases between. CDR3 DNA sequence: TGTGCCAGCAGCCATGCGGGGTACGAGCAGTACTTC. It translates to CASSHAGYEQYF. Complete variable domain (other parts from reference TRBV11-3 and TRBJ2-7): EAGVVQSPRYKIIEKKQPVAFWCNPISGHNTLYWYLQNLGQGPELLIRYENEEAVDDSQLPKDRFSAERLKGVDSTLKIQPAELGDSAVYLCASSHAGYEQYFGPGTRLTVT.

This clonotype was picked up many times. Here the CDR3 DNA reads TGCAGCGTCCGACAGAGCGGGGGGACAGATACGCAGTATTTT. Amino acid sequence: CSVRQSGGTDTQYF. The rearrangement links TRBV29-1 to TRBJ2-3, with 9 bases fitting TRBD2. The CDR3 length is 14 residues. Germline CDR1 SQVTM, CDR2 ANQGSEA. V lost 6 bases, J lost 3 bases, and 7 bases stayed unmatched.

This clonotype appeared a few times. The V call is TRBV12-3 or TRBV12-4, the J call TRBJ2-7, with a tentative D call TRBD2 (5 bases). Deletions cut 1 base from V and 6 bases from J, with 19 bases between. The CDR3 is made up of 16 amino acids. CDR3 in amino acids: CASSLEPPGPGGEQYF. In nucleotides, the CDR3 is TGTGCCAGCAGTTTAGAACCCCCGGGCCCAGGAGGCGAGCAGTACTTC.

The chain carries TRBV6-5 and TRBJ2-1; weak D call: TRBD2 (6 bases). This CDR3 is 14 amino acids long. CDR1 and CDR2 (germline): MNHEY, SVGAGI. Trimming removed 2 bases from V and 8 bases from J, with 13 bases in between. The CDR3 loop reads CASSYGDLEDEQFF. DNA for the CDR3: TGTGCCAGCAGTTACGGGGACTTAGAGGATGAGCAGTTCTTC.

This clonotype has just one count. The genes are TRBV6-4 and TRBJ1-6; D gene ambiguous. Germline-derived CDR1 and CDR2 are MRHNA and SNTAGT. The CDR3 length is 13 residues. Trimming left V 2 bases short and J 7 bases short, with 6 bases between. The CDR3 DNA sequence: TGTGCCAGCAGTGACGGGGTCAATTCACCCCTCCACTTT. Residues: CASSDGVNSPLHF.

In its sample, this clonotype was seen many times. The chain employs TRBV20-1 and TRBJ2-7; TRBD2 matches 8 bases. The CDR3 loop spans 15 amino acids. Trimming removed 5 bases from V and 2 bases from J; junction bases left unmatched: 11. Germline loops: CDR1 DFQATT, CDR2 SNEGSKA (reference sequence). The DNA for the CDR3 is TGCAGTGCTGGACTCGGCGGGAGGATCCCCTACGAGCAGTACTTC. The encoded protein is CSAGLGGRIPYEQYF.

The chain uses TRBV20-1 and TRBJ2-3, with D possibly TRBD1 on 6 matching bases. Germline V lookup: CDR1 DFQATT, CDR2 SNEGSKA (reference sequence). The CDR3 runs to 15 residues. V was cut by 3 bases and J by 1 base, with 14 bases left in between. CDR3 sequence reads: CSARGASYRTDTQYF. In DNA, the CDR3 is TGCAGTGCTAGGGGGGCCTCGTACCGCACAGATACGCAGTATTTT.